This record concerns one T cell receptor (beta chain) sequence. One entry per CDR3 protein results from TCRdb running MiXCR on the PCR reads. The table shows around 12,000 distinct CDR3 sequences, with over 50% occurring only once. These data originate in a study of tumor-infiltrating lymphocytes in oesophageal squamous cell carcinoma. The clonotype comes from a female donor with esophageal squamous cell carcinoma. Sequencing input: esophageal tumor tissue.

The CDR3: CASSFGTRSYGYTF. The CDR3 region has the DNA TGTGCCAGCAGCTTTGGGACACGGTCCTATGGCTACACCTTC. The chain recombines TRBV7-2 with TRBJ1-2, with D possibly being TRBD1 (6 bases). CDR3 length: 14 residues. In germline, CDR1 is SGHTA, CDR2 FQGNSA. V lost 3 bases and J 4 bases, leaving 12 bases between the germline ends. The full variable domain, with the rest looked up from reference TRBV7-2 and TRBJ1-2, is GAGVSQSPSNKVTEKGKDVELRCDPISGHTALYWYRQSLGQGLEFLIYFQGNSAPDKSGLPSDRFSAERTGGSVSTLTIQRTQQEDSAVYLCASSFGTRSYGYTFGSGTRLTVV.